Below are 10 T cell receptor beta chains sequenced from a single sample in a study of T cells of healthy individuals. Using its own MiXCR run on the 5' RACE reads, TCRdb lists one record per CDR3 protein. The sample records 60,000 to 70,000 distinct CDR3 sequences, 16% being singletons. These receptors were obtained from a human donor in good health.

Many counts were recorded for this clonotype. The V gene is TRBV10-3, the J gene TRBJ1-2; 10 nucleotides agree with TRBD1. The CDR3 runs 13 residues. With 3 bases clipped from V and 8 bases from J, the junction kept 3 bases outside the gene matches. CDR1 is ENHRY, CDR2 SYGVKD, per germline. The CDR3 reads CAISDRTGGGYTF. For the CDR3, the DNA is TGTGCCATCAGTGACCGGACAGGGGGAGGCTACACCTTC.

The chain joins TRBV19 to TRBJ2-3; D remains unclear. Per the germline V gene, CDR1 is LNHDA and CDR2 is SQIVND (reference sequence). V was trimmed by 7 bases and J by 0 bases, leaving 14 bases between them. The CDR3 runs to 15 residues. The CDR3 region is CASIVASSSTDTQYF. DNA for the CDR3: TGTGCCAGTATCGTGGCATCATCTAGCACAGATACGCAGTATTTT.

This clonotype was recorded many times. The chain couples TRBV7-2 to TRBJ1-4; D gene unclear. The V and J ends lost 2 bases and 4 bases respectively, with 11 bases between them. CDR1 and CDR2 from the germline V gene are SGHTA and FQGNSA. The CDR3 loop spans 15 amino acids. The CDR3: CASSLWPGRNEKLFF. For the CDR3, the DNA is TGTGCCAGCAGCTTATGGCCAGGTCGTAATGAAAAACTGTTTTTT.

There are many counts of this clonotype. The chain combines TRBV14 with TRBJ1-1; weak D call: TRBD1 (5 bases). CDR1 and CDR2 from the germline V gene are SGHDN and FVKESK. The CDR3 is 16 amino acids. V dropped 4 bases and J dropped 4 bases, with 19 bases sitting between them. CDR3 bases: TGTGCCAGCAGCCCCCTGAAATGGCAGGGAGGCACTGAAGCTTTCTTT. Protein: CASSPLKWQGGTEAFF.

This clonotype was observed many times. The J gene is TRBJ2-2, the V gene TRBV11-2, with unresolved D. The germline V gene has CDR1 SGHAT and CDR2 FQNNGV. Trimming stripped 1 base from V and 3 bases from J, with 15 bases between. The CDR3 is 17 amino acids. The CDR3 DNA sequence: TGTGCCAGCAGCTTAGCAACGGCCCGAGCCTACACCGGGGAGCTGTTTTTT. It yields the protein CASSLATARAYTGELFF.

This clonotype has a count of ten or more. The gene calls are TRBV18 and TRBJ1-3; D remains unclear. There are 16 residues in the CDR3. Trimming shortened V by 1 base and J by 0 bases, and 10 bases separated the two germline ends. Germline loops: CDR1 KGHSH, CDR2 LQKENI. The DNA of the CDR3 is TGTGCCAGCTCACCACGAACAGAGAGCTCTGGAAACACCATATATTTT. This encodes CASSPRTESSGNTIYF.

The chain joins TRBV25-1 to TRBJ2-1; 7 bases are shared with TRBD2. This CDR3 has 18 amino acids. Unmatched junction bases numbered 18, after V lost 6 bases and J lost 4 bases. Germline V gene sequence: CDR1 MGHDK, CDR2 SYGVNS. CDR3 loop: CASSPYPSLADRYNEQFF. In DNA form, the CDR3 reads TGTGCCAGCAGCCCCTACCCGTCCCTAGCGGACCGGTACAATGAGCAGTTCTTC.

This clonotype has ten or more counts. The chain employs TRBV5-5 and TRBJ1-1, with D perhaps TRBD1 (6 bases). CDR1 and CDR2 from the germline V gene are SGHKS and YYEKEE (reference sequence). CDR3 length equals 12 residues. Trimming left V 0 bases short and J 11 bases short, with 11 bases between. The CDR3, as DNA: TGTGCCAGCAGCTTGGGGACAGATATCGCTTTCTTT. Translation: CASSLGTDIAFF.

At least ten counts were recorded for this clonotype. This sequence joins TRBV5-6 and TRBJ2-5, with TRBD1 matching over 7 bases. The junction had 1 base not matched to a gene; V was cut back by 4 bases and J by 1 base. This CDR3 is 13 amino acids long. Germline V gene data show CDR1 as SGHDT and CDR2 as YYEEEE. CDR3 bases: TGTGCCAGCAGCCGACAGGGCCAAGAGACCCAGTACTTC. Its translation is CASSRQGQETQYF. The full variable domain, with the rest looked up from reference TRBV5-6 and TRBJ2-5, is DAGVTQSPTHLIKTRGQQVTLRCSPKSGHDTVSWYQQALGQGPQFIFQYYEEEERQRGNFPDRFSGHQFPNYSSELNVNALLLGDSALYLCASSRQGQETQYFGPGTRLLVL.

The chain recombines TRBV2 with TRBJ1-6, with 11 bases lining up with TRBD1. Losses at the gene ends were 4 bases for V and 8 bases for J; bases not matched to a gene: 10. Germline lookup yields CDR1 SNHLY and CDR2 FYNNEI. The CDR3 contains 17 residues. The CDR3 spells CASSVTLDRGQDSPLHF. CDR3 sequence (DNA): TGTGCCAGCAGTGTAACCCTGGACAGGGGGCAAGATTCACCCCTCCACTTT. The variable domain in full, with the rest retrieved from reference TRBV2 and TRBJ1-6, is EPEVTQTPSHQVTQMGQEVILRCVPISNHLYFYWYRQILGQKVEFLVSFYNNEISEKSEIFDDQFSVERPDGSNFTLKIRSTKLEDSAMYFCASSVTLDRGQDSPLHFGNGTRLTVT.